Presented here are 3 T cell receptor beta chains from one specimen sequenced in a study of OX40 agonist ivuxolimab in advanced cancers. The library was made by the immunoSEQ multiplex PCR assay. Held by TCRdb, this immuneACCESS table contains in-frame sequences only and omits some clones. Under half of the omission traces to an unresolved V gene where checked; the cause of the rest is unknown. The sample records roughly 90,000 clones, around nine tenths of which are singletons. The ten largest account for approximately 1.5% of the sample. Source: CD4+ or CD8+ T cells sorted from blood, taken in a trial of the OX40 agonist ivuxolimab. These receptors originate from an adult with an advanced solid tumor such as melanoma, head and neck, liver or kidney cancer.

CDR3 region: CASSPPTRQETQYF. CDR3 coding DNA: TGTGCCAGCTCACCGCCGACACGCCAAGAGACCCAGTACTTC. The V call is TRBV18, the J call TRBJ2-5, with D unclear. CDR1 and CDR2 (germline): KGHSH, LQKENI. This CDR3 is built from 14 residues. V shed 3 bases and J shed 1 base, with 9 bases lying between them.

CDR3 amino acids: CASRIQGGYGYTF. The CDR3 DNA sequence: TGTGCCAGTAGAATACAGGGCGGCTATGGCTACACCTTC. The rearrangement links TRBV19 to TRBJ1-2, with D possibly matching TRBD1 (6 bases). This CDR3 contains 13 residues. V lost 6 bases and J lost 4, with 12 bases in between. CDR1 and CDR2 from the germline V gene are LNHDA and SQIVND (reference sequence). Full variable domain (missing parts from reference TRBV19 and TRBJ1-2): DGGITQSPKYLFRKEGQNVTLSCEQNLNHDAMYWYRQDPGQGLRLIYYSQIVNDFQKGDIAEGYSVSREKKESFPLTVTSAQKNPTAFYLCASRIQGGYGYTFGSGTRLTVV.

The gene calls are TRBV6-1 and TRBJ1-1; TRBD1 agrees at 8 bases. Looked up from germline, CDR1 is MNHNS and CDR2 is SASEGT. V was pared by 6 bases and J by 10 bases, with 10 bases of the junction left unmatched. The CDR3 length is 13 residues. CDR3 sequence reads: CASSATGERGAFF. DNA for the CDR3: TGTGCCAGCAGCGCGACAGGGGAGAGGGGAGCTTTCTTT.